The rows below give T cell receptor beta chains drawn from one sample of a study of shared clonotypes between healthy human individuals. Only in-frame clones appear in the TCRdb table, and some are missing; sequencing was by immunoSEQ multiplex PCR. Of 450,000 to 500,000 clones in the sample, more than 75% were seen once. Sequenced material: PBMCs. All receptors come from a woman in her thirties or forties in good health. Some clones in this sample may be carry-over from other donors' samples. CDR3s include the opening cysteine and the closing phenylalanine or tryptophan. D genes are given only for firm matches. Expanded clones are given a class, and other clones once, few, many or no size at all.

CDR3: CASSHGTGLNTEAFF
DNA: TGCGCCAGCAGCCACGGGACAGGGCTGAACACTGAAGCTTTCTTT
V: TRBV5-1
D: TRBD1
J: TRBJ1-1
length: 15
size: NA

CDR3: CASSSTNDRQETQYF
DNA: TGTGCCAGCAGTTCTACCAACGACAGACAAGAGACCCAGTACTTC
V: TRBV7-3
D: NA
J: TRBJ2-5
length: 15
size: NA

CDR3: CASSEGFSGNTIYF
DNA: TGTGCCAGCAGTGAAGGGTTCTCTGGAAACACCATATATTTT
V: TRBV2
D: NA
J: TRBJ1-3
length: 14
size: few

CDR3: CASSPGTTDTQYF
DNA: TGTGCCAGCTCACCGGGTACCACAGATACGCAGTATTTT
V: TRBV6-6
D: NA
J: TRBJ2-3
length: 13
size: NA

CDR3: CASSVAGGPSYEQYF
DNA: TGTGCCAGCAGTGTTGCGGGAGGGCCTTCCTACGAGCAGTACTTC
V: TRBV6-1
D: TRBD2
J: TRBJ2-7
length: 15
size: NA

CDR3: CSVEDDRGGYEQYF
DNA: TGCAGCGTTGAAGATGATCGGGGGGGCTACGAGCAGTACTTC
V: TRBV29-1
D: TRBD2
J: TRBJ2-7
length: 14
size: NA

CDR3: CASSQAVDANYGYTF
DNA: TGCGCCAGCAGCCAGGCCGTCGATGCTAACTATGGCTACACCTTC
V: TRBV4-1
D: NA
J: TRBJ1-2
length: 15
size: NA

CDR3: CSASLSDTQYF
DNA: TGCAGTGCTTCCCTATCGGATACGCAGTATTTT
V: TRBV20-1
D: NA
J: TRBJ2-3
length: 11
size: NA

CDR3: CASSSRIAYEQYF
DNA: TGTGCCAGCAGCTCCCGAATCGCTTACGAGCAGTACTTC
V: TRBV7-6
D: NA
J: TRBJ2-7
length: 13
size: NA

CDR3: CASGRDEQETQYF
DNA: TGTGCCAGCGGGAGGGACGAGCAAGAGACCCAGTACTTC
V: TRBV6-6
D: TRBD2
J: TRBJ2-5
length: 13
size: NA

CDR3: CASSLGRLERDNEQFF
DNA: TGTGCCAGCAGCTTAGGTCGCCTCGAGCGCGACAATGAGCAGTTCTTC
V: TRBV11-2
D: NA
J: TRBJ2-1
length: 16
size: NA

CDR3: CASSPERRRTSGRSVRTYEQYF
DNA: TGTGCCAGCAGCCCGGAGAGGAGACGGACTAGCGGGAGGTCGGTGCGAACCTACGAGCAGTACTTC
V: TRBV4-2
D: TRBD2
J: TRBJ2-7
length: 22
size: NA

CDR3: CASKPGLADNEQFF
DNA: TGTGCCAGCAAGCCGGGACTAGCGGACAATGAGCAGTTCTTC
V: TRBV18
D: TRBD2
J: TRBJ2-1
length: 14
size: NA

CDR3: CASSLLGINNEQFF
DNA: TGTGCCAGCAGCTTGCTGGGAATTAACAATGAGCAGTTCTTC
V: TRBV5-5
D: NA
J: TRBJ2-1
length: 14
size: few

CDR3: CAWSGQLSNQPQHF
DNA: TGTGCCTGGAGTGGACAGCTTAGCAATCAGCCCCAGCATTTT
V: TRBV30
D: NA
J: TRBJ1-5
length: 14
size: NA

CDR3: CASSLGAGTPQHF
DNA: TGCGCCAGCAGCTTGGGGGCCGGGACGCCCCAGCATTTT
V: TRBV5-1
D: NA
J: TRBJ1-5
length: 13
size: NA

CDR3: CASSFAPTSIQKNEKLFF
DNA: TGTGCCAGCAGTTTTGCGCCCACATCTATTCAGAAGAATGAAAAACTGTTTTTT
V: TRBV28
D: NA
J: TRBJ1-4
length: 18
size: NA

CDR3: CASSRRGGGWDTQYF
DNA: TGTGCCAGCAGTAGGCGGGGAGGCGGGTGGGATACGCAGTATTTT
V: TRBV7-2
D: NA
J: TRBJ2-3
length: 15
size: NA

CDR3: CASSLAGPDTQYF
DNA: TGTGCCAGCAGCTTAGCTGGGCCCGATACGCAGTATTTT
V: TRBV7-2
D: NA
J: TRBJ2-3
length: 13
size: NA

CDR3: CAIGSNEGTGETQYF
DNA: TGTGCCATCGGAAGCAACGAGGGCACGGGGGAGACCCAGTACTTC
V: TRBV10-3
D: NA
J: TRBJ2-5
length: 15
size: NA

CDR3: CASSQDPRQGLFF
DNA: TGTGCCAGCAGCCAAGATCCCCGCCAGGGGCTGTTCTTC
V: TRBV4-2
D: NA
J: TRBJ2-1
length: 13
size: NA

CDR3: CASSLGTGERYEQYF
DNA: TGCGCCAGCAGCTTGGGGACAGGGGAGCGGTACGAGCAGTACTTC
V: TRBV5-1
D: TRBD1
J: TRBJ2-7
length: 15
size: NA

CDR3: CASSSSGRASTDTQYF
DNA: TGCGCCAGCAGTTCTAGCGGGAGGGCCTCCACAGATACGCAGTATTTT
V: TRBV5-1
D: TRBD2
J: TRBJ2-3
length: 16
size: NA

CDR3: CASSFFDEQYF
DNA: TGTGCCAGCAGCTTCTTTGACGAGCAGTACTTC
V: TRBV7-9
D: NA
J: TRBJ2-7
length: 11
size: NA

CDR3: CASSLSSQRPEKLFF
DNA: TGCGCCAGCAGCCTCTCATCCCAACGGCCTGAAAAACTGTTTTTT
V: TRBV5-1
D: NA
J: TRBJ1-4
length: 15
size: NA

CDR3: CASSVYRVADTQYF
DNA: TGTGCCAGCAGTGTGTACCGGGTGGCAGATACGCAGTATTTT
V: TRBV2
D: NA
J: TRBJ2-3
length: 14
size: NA

CDR3: CASSLTSSGNTIYF
DNA: TGTGCCAGCAGCTTAACCAGCTCTGGAAACACCATATATTTT
V: TRBV7-9
D: NA
J: TRBJ1-3
length: 14
size: NA

CDR3: CASSPPAGGVGNIQYF
DNA: TGTGCCAGCTCACCACCAGCAGGGGGCGTTGGAAACATTCAGTACTTC
V: TRBV18
D: TRBD1
J: TRBJ2-4
length: 16
size: NA

CDR3: CASSWGSGASHEQYF
DNA: TGTGCCAGCAGCTGGGGGTCCGGAGCAAGCCACGAGCAGTACTTC
V: TRBV5-4
D: NA
J: TRBJ2-7
length: 15
size: few

CDR3: CASSLRLAGYEQYF
DNA: TGTGCCAGCAGCTTAAGGCTAGCGGGCTACGAGCAGTACTTC
V: TRBV7-2
D: TRBD2
J: TRBJ2-7
length: 14
size: NA

CDR3: CATVATGGRDEKLFF
DNA: TGTGCCACCGTTGCTACAGGGGGCCGGGATGAAAAACTGTTTTTT
V: TRBV2
D: TRBD1
J: TRBJ1-4
length: 15
size: once

CDR3: CASSSHVGDTIYF
DNA: TGTGCCAGCAGCTCCCACGTGGGTGACACCATATATTTT
V: TRBV7-3
D: NA
J: TRBJ1-3
length: 13
size: NA

CDR3: CASRSAREVTDTQYF
DNA: TGTGCCAGCAGGTCGGCGCGAGAGGTCACAGATACGCAGTATTTT
V: TRBV28
D: NA
J: TRBJ2-3
length: 15
size: NA

CDR3: CASSSVLTSYNEQFF
DNA: TGTGCCAGCAGTAGTGTCCTCACCTCCTACAATGAGCAGTTCTTC
V: TRBV6-1
D: NA
J: TRBJ2-1
length: 15
size: once

CDR3: CASSLSANYGYTF
DNA: TGTGCCAGCAGTTTATCGGCCAACTATGGCTACACCTTC
V: TRBV27
D: NA
J: TRBJ1-2
length: 13
size: NA

CDR3: CAWSRQETQYF
DNA: TGTGCCTGGAGTCGACAAGAGACCCAGTACTTC
V: TRBV30
D: NA
J: TRBJ2-5
length: 11
size: NA

CDR3: CASSLDTRSHEQYF
DNA: TGTGCCAGCAGCTTAGACACACGCTCCCACGAGCAGTACTTC
V: TRBV11-2
D: NA
J: TRBJ2-7
length: 14
size: NA

CDR3: CASSLVTGGHGYTF
DNA: TGCGCCAGCAGCTTGGTAACAGGGGGCCATGGCTACACCTTC
V: TRBV5-1
D: TRBD1
J: TRBJ1-2
length: 14
size: NA

CDR3: CASSLGREFGELFF
DNA: TGTGCCAGCAGCTTAGGGCGCGAATTCGGGGAGCTGTTTTTT
V: TRBV11-3
D: NA
J: TRBJ2-2
length: 14
size: NA

CDR3: CASSVATGGLSTQYF
DNA: TGTGCCAGCAGCGTAGCTACTGGGGGTTTAAGCACCCAGTACTTC
V: TRBV9
D: NA
J: TRBJ2-5
length: 15
size: NA

CDR3: CASSLPPRGQFF
DNA: TGTGCCAGCAGCTTACCTCCCAGGGGGCAGTTCTTC
V: TRBV7-9
D: NA
J: TRBJ2-1
length: 12
size: NA